A selection of T cell receptor beta chains follows, all from one sample in a study of blood T cell repertoires in COVID-19. Here immunoSEQ multiplex PCR was the method, and the copy in TCRdb shows in-frame clones only, minus some. The sample contains about 310,000 clones, approximately 91% of which appear only once. What was sequenced was PBMCs or T cells enriched from blood (not recorded which). The receptor set was obtained from a woman aged 40 to 50 who had recovered from COVID-19. The CDR3 runs from the conserved cysteine through the conserved F or W. D genes are given only for firm matches. Clone size, where shown, is once, few, many, or a class for clones that have expanded.

-,TRBV19,TRBJ2-7,-,TGTGCCAGTAGTCCCTGGACGGGGGCCTACGAGCAGTACTTC,CASSPWTGAYEQYF
-,TRBV7-9,TRBJ1-2,-,TGTGCCAGCAGCTTAGCGTCGGGGAAAGTCTATGGCTACACCTTC,CASSLASGKVYGYTF
-,TRBV2,TRBJ1-3,TRBD1,TGTGCCAGCGGCCAGGGGGCCGGAAACACCATATATTTT,CASGQGAGNTIYF
-,TRBV7-2,TRBJ2-3,TRBD2,TGTGCCAGCCAGTTTATAGCGGGAGAATCCGATACGCAGTATTTT,CASQFIAGESDTQYF
-,TRBV5-1,TRBJ2-1,-,TGCGCCAGCAGCTTAATGTACACGAATGAGCAGTTCTTC,CASSLMYTNEQFF
few,TRBV6-5,TRBJ1-2,-,TGTGCCAGCAGCCCCGGGTATGGCTACACCTTC,CASSPGYGYTF
-,TRBV7-7,TRBJ2-3,-,TGTGCTAGCAGCTTAGGGGCGGGAAGGCCAGATACGCAGTATTTT,CASSLGAGRPDTQYF
-,TRBV2,TRBJ2-1,-,TGTGCCAGCAATGGAGATAGGAGCTCCTACAATGAGCAGTTCTTC,CASNGDRSSYNEQFF
-,TRBV7-2,TRBJ1-1,TRBD1,TGTGCCAGCAGCCCTACTTGGGGACAGGGGGACAGGCACACTGAAGCTTTCTTT,CASSPTWGQGDRHTEAFF
-,TRBV18,TRBJ2-2,-,TGTGCCAGCTCCCCCACACAGAGCGGGGAGCTGTTTTTT,CASSPTQSGELFF
-,TRBV14,TRBJ2-2,TRBD2,TGTGCCAGCAGCGAAGGGAGGCGGGAGTTGACCGGGGAGCTGTTTTTT,CASSEGRRELTGELFF
-,TRBV11-1,TRBJ2-5,-,TGTGCCAGCAGGCTGGCCGGGTCCGACCAAGAGACCCAGTACTTC,CASRLAGSDQETQYF
-,TRBV19,TRBJ1-1,TRBD1,TGTGCCAGTAGTATCCAACAGGGGGCTACGAACACTGAAGCTTTCTTT,CASSIQQGATNTEAFF
-,TRBV28,TRBJ1-6,TRBD1,TGTGCCAGCAGTTTACAGGGGGCCGATTCACCCCTCCACTTT,CASSLQGADSPLHF
-,TRBV7-9,TRBJ2-1,-,TGTGCCAGCAGCGGCCCGACAGGATACAATGAGCAGTTCTTC,CASSGPTGYNEQFF
-,TRBV13,TRBJ2-2,-,TGTGCCAGCAGGAATACCCGGGCGGGGATGAACACCGGGGAGCTGTTTTTT,CASRNTRAGMNTGELFF
-,TRBV11-2,TRBJ2-1,TRBD2,TGTGCCAGCAGGCCGGGACTAGCGGACAATGAGCAGTTCTTC,CASRPGLADNEQFF
-,TRBV6-2/TRBV6-3,TRBJ2-3,-,TGTGCCAGCAGTTACCCTAGCACAGATACGCAGTATTTT,CASSYPSTDTQYF
few,TRBV19,TRBJ2-2,-,TGTGCCAGTTTAGCGAGTACCGGGGAGCTGTTTTTT,CASLASTGELFF
-,TRBV27,TRBJ2-7,-,TGTGCCAGCAGTTTTTCTAGCGTCTACGAGCAGTACTTC,CASSFSSVYEQYF
few,TRBV5-4,TRBJ2-1,TRBD2,TGTGCCAGCAGCTTGACTAGCGGGAGTAATGAGCAGTTCTTC,CASSLTSGSNEQFF
-,TRBV7-9,TRBJ2-1,-,TGTGCCAGCACAGAGCAAAGCTCCTACAATGAGCAGTTCTTC,CASTEQSSYNEQFF
-,TRBV7-2,TRBJ2-1,-,TGTGCCAGCAGCTCCCAGGGCCCAGGGTTTAGCTCCTACAATGAGCAGTTCTTC,CASSSQGPGFSSYNEQFF
-,TRBV6-5,TRBJ2-1,TRBD2,TGTGCCAGCATTCGACTAGCGGGAGAAGATGAGCAGTTCTTC,CASIRLAGEDEQFF
-,TRBV5-1,TRBJ1-1,TRBD1,TGCGCCAGCAGCCGAGGGACAGGGAGTAGGGAAGCTTTCTTT,CASSRGTGSREAFF
-,TRBV28,TRBJ2-2,-,TGTGCCAGCAGTTATCGCGGGGCTTTGGGGACCGGGGAGCTGTTTTTT,CASSYRGALGTGELFF
-,TRBV7-2,TRBJ2-3,TRBD1,TGTGCCAGCAGCTTAGGGGGACAGTACGCAGATACGCAGTATTTT,CASSLGGQYADTQYF
-,TRBV5-5,TRBJ2-5,TRBD2,TGTGCCAGCAGCTCCTCGGGACTAGCGGAGCAAGAGACCCAGTACTTC,CASSSSGLAEQETQYF
-,TRBV11-2,TRBJ2-1,TRBD2,TGTGCCAGCAGCCCTCGTAGCGGGCCCTACAATGAGCAGTTCTTC,CASSPRSGPYNEQFF
-,TRBV24-1,TRBJ2-5,TRBD2,TGTGCCACCAAGGGAGCAGGGAGGGAAGAGACCCAGTACTTC,CATKGAGREETQYF
-,TRBV6-5,TRBJ1-1,-,TGTGCCAGCAAAACCGGGAGGGACACTGAAGCTTTCTTT,CASKTGRDTEAFF
-,TRBV9,TRBJ2-7,-,TGTGCCAGCAGCGTAGATTCGCGAGCGAACGAGCAGTACTTC,CASSVDSRANEQYF
-,TRBV7-8,TRBJ1-4,-,TGTGCCAGCAGCCCGTGGGACAAAGGGGATGAAAAACTGTTTTTT,CASSPWDKGDEKLFF
-,TRBV19,TRBJ1-6,-,TGTGCCAGTAGTCGAGGGATTTATAATTCACCCCTCCACTTT,CASSRGIYNSPLHF
-,TRBV19,TRBJ2-7,TRBD2,TGTGCCAGTAGTTTAGCGGGAGGAAACTCCTACGAGCAGTACTTC,CASSLAGGNSYEQYF
-,TRBV5-3,TRBJ2-1,TRBD2,TGTGCCAGAATCCTCCCTGGGGAGGGAAGTTCGTACAATGAGCAGTTCTTC,CARILPGEGSSYNEQFF
-,TRBV9,TRBJ2-7,-,TGTGCCAGCAGCGTAGGAGGAGGTATCGTACAGGGAGCCTACGAGCAGTACTTC,CASSVGGGIVQGAYEQYF
-,TRBV7-2,TRBJ2-5,-,TGTGCCAGCAGCCCGGACTATTCTGAGACCCAGTACTTC,CASSPDYSETQYF
-,TRBV4-3,TRBJ2-7,TRBD1,TGCGCCAGCAGCCAAGATTCAATCGGACAGGGTTACGAGCAGTACTTC,CASSQDSIGQGYEQYF
-,TRBV2,TRBJ1-4,-,TGTGCCAGCAGTGAAGCTAGGCAGCGTAATGAAAAACTGTTTTTT,CASSEARQRNEKLFF
-,TRBV5-1,TRBJ2-2,TRBD1,TGCGCCAGCGGCACAGGGGAAGGGAACACCGGGGAGCTGTTTTTT,CASGTGEGNTGELFF
-,TRBV7-3,TRBJ1-1,-,TGTGCCAGCTCTCTGGGGGCCAACACTGAAGCTTTCTTT,CASSLGANTEAFF
once,TRBV7-2,TRBJ2-7,-,TGTGCCAGCAGCTTATTGAGTCGGGCGGGATCCTACGAGCAGTACTTC,CASSLLSRAGSYEQYF
-,TRBV27,TRBJ2-7,TRBD1,TGTGCCAGCAGCCCCCGGGGACAGGGGAACTACGAGCAGTACTTC,CASSPRGQGNYEQYF
-,TRBV28,TRBJ2-2,-,TGTGCCAGCAGTCCCGCTGGGAGGAGTTCCGGCACCGGGGAGCTGTTTTTT,CASSPAGRSSGTGELFF
-,TRBV7-9,TRBJ2-5,-,TGTGCCAGCAGCTCTCCAGGTCCAGAGACCCAGTACTTC,CASSSPGPETQYF
-,TRBV29-1,TRBJ1-1,-,TGCAGCGTTGAAGATTCCCCCGGCGGAGGGAGCACTGAAGCTTTCTTT,CSVEDSPGGGSTEAFF
-,TRBV29-1,TRBJ1-4,-,TGCAGCGTGGGGGGAGGGCCCAATGAAAAACTGTTTTTT,CSVGGGPNEKLFF
-,TRBV9,TRBJ1-5,TRBD1,TGTGCCAGCAGCGTAGTGCGGGACAGGTCCTATAGCAATCAGCCCCAGCATTTT,CASSVVRDRSYSNQPQHF
-,TRBV7-8,TRBJ1-1,-,TGTGCCAGCAGCTCTCGCCGGTGGGGAACAATCGAGGGGAACACTGAAGCTTTCTTT,CASSSRRWGTIEGNTEAFF
once,TRBV30,TRBJ1-2,TRBD1,TGTGCCTGGGGCCCACAGGGGGTCAAGGGTGGCTACACCTTC,CAWGPQGVKGGYTF
-,TRBV7-2,TRBJ2-7,TRBD2,TGTGCCAGCAGCCCCTACCCGCCCGGAGCGGGAGGGAACTACGAGCAGTACTTC,CASSPYPPGAGGNYEQYF
-,TRBV7-8,TRBJ2-7,TRBD1,TGTGCCAGCAGCTCCGGGACAGGGAGCTCCTACGAGCAGTACTTC,CASSSGTGSSYEQYF
-,TRBV7-3,TRBJ2-2,TRBD1,TGTGCCAGCAGCATGGACAGGGGCACCGGGGAGCTGTTTTTT,CASSMDRGTGELFF
-,TRBV30,TRBJ2-7,-,TGTGCCTGGAGTGCAAACAGGGTCAACTACGAGCAGTACTTC,CAWSANRVNYEQYF